The 23 T cell receptor beta chains given below trace back to one sample, sequenced in a study of blood T cell repertoires in COVID-19. The method was immunoSEQ multiplex PCR; TCRdb's version includes in-frame clones alone and lacks a portion of them. The table shows 130,000 or so clones, with 70% to 90% occurring only once. Sequencing input: peripheral blood. These receptors all come from a woman aged 55-69 years with acute or convalescent COVID-19.

This chain joins TRBV18 and TRBJ2-3; 10 bases line up with TRBD1. Per germline, CDR1 KGHSH and CDR2 LQKENI. The CDR3 extends over 15 amino acids. V was pared by 3 bases and J by 3 bases, with 3 bases of the junction left unmatched. This CDR3 reads CASSPRDRGTDTQYF. CDR3 in DNA: TGTGCCAGCTCACCCCGGGACAGGGGTACAGATACGCAGTATTTT.

The CDR3, as DNA: TGTGCCAGCAGCCCCTGGGCAGGGGACACCTATAATTCACCCCTCCACTTT. Protein sequence: CASSPWAGDTYNSPLHF. The chain has TRBV7-2 and TRBJ1-6; TRBD1 is a possible D gene (6 bases). The ends were cut back, 5 bases at V and 2 bases at J, with 16 bases in the middle. The CDR3 has 17 amino acids. Germline V gives CDR1 SGHTA, CDR2 FQGNSA.

CDR3 residues: CASTFQGGYEQYF. In DNA, the CDR3 is TGTGCCAGTACCTTTCAGGGAGGGTACGAGCAGTACTTC. V usage is TRBV19 and J usage is TRBJ2-7, with 7 bases identical to TRBD2. CDR3 length: 13 residues. Germline V gene lookup returns CDR1 LNHDA and CDR2 SQIVND (reference sequence). The ends lost 7 bases at V and 4 bases at J; junction bases unmatched: 7.

The V and J genes are TRBV2 and TRBJ2-2, with 7 bases lining up with TRBD1. The V gene end was trimmed by 7 bases and the J gene end by 3 bases; junction bases not matched to a gene: 5. The CDR3 covers 14 residues. The germline V gene encodes CDR1 SNHLY and CDR2 FYNNEI. CDR3: CASTSGQYTGELFF. The CDR3 coding sequence is TGTGCCAGCACCTCGGGACAGTACACCGGGGAGCTGTTTTTT.

This clone was seen only a few times. The V call is TRBV5-4, the J call TRBJ2-3; D unclear. V was clipped by 7 bases and J by 0 bases, with 9 bases between them. Germline CDR1 reads SGHNT; CDR2 reads YYREEE (reference sequence). The CDR3 extends over 13 amino acids. In nucleotides, the CDR3 is TGTGCCAGCGCCCAGAAAAGCACAGATACGCAGTATTTT. The encoded protein is CASAQKSTDTQYF.

In its sample, this clone was seen a few times. V gene TRBV7-8 combines with J gene TRBJ1-1; D not certain. V lost 4 bases and J lost 5, with 8 bases in between. Germline loops: CDR1 SGHVS, CDR2 FQNEAQ. The CDR3 has 12 amino acids. CDR3: CASSSHLTEAFF. In nucleotides, the CDR3 is TGTGCCAGCAGCTCCCACTTGACTGAAGCTTTCTTT.

V is TRBV7-9 and J is TRBJ1-2, with 7 bases that match TRBD1. The trim removed 2 bases at V and 4 bases at J, leaving 7 bases unmatched. CDR1 and CDR2 (germline): SEHNR, FQNEAQ (reference sequence). This CDR3 region has 15 residues. In DNA form, the CDR3 reads TGTGCCAGCAGCTTAAAACAGGGGATTAGCTATGGCTACACCTTC. It encodes CASSLKQGISYGYTF.

The chain recombines TRBV3-1 (or the pseudogene TRBV3-2) with TRBJ2-2; 8 nucleotides line up with TRBD2. The trim removed 7 bases at V and 1 base at J, leaving 2 bases unmatched. The CDR3 covers 14 residues. The germline V gene encodes CDR1 LGHDT and CDR2 YNNKEL (reference sequence). The DNA for the CDR3 is TGTGCCAGCACAGCGGGGGAGAACACCGGGGAGCTGTTTTTT. It is translated as CASTAGENTGELFF.

This chain connects TRBV19 to TRBJ1-5; the match to TRBD1 covers 8 bases. Germline loops: CDR1 LNHDA, CDR2 SQIVND (reference sequence). The CDR3 length is 14 residues. The V gene end was trimmed by 4 bases and the J gene end by 5 bases; junction bases not matched to a gene: 4. CDR3 region: CASSTDREYQPQHF. CDR3 coding DNA: TGTGCCAGTAGTACGGACAGGGAATATCAGCCCCAGCATTTT.

The chain is built from TRBV19 and TRBJ1-1, with 8 bases aligning to TRBD1. Unmatched junction bases numbered 7, after V lost 7 bases and J lost 0 bases. The CDR3 runs to 15 residues. Germline values: CDR1 LNHDA, CDR2 SQIVND (reference sequence). In nucleotides, the CDR3 is TGTGCCAGTACTAGGACAGGGCTAATGAACACTGAAGCTTTCTTT. It encodes CASTRTGLMNTEAFF.

J is TRBJ2-1 and V is TRBV3-1 (or the pseudogene TRBV3-2); D possibly corresponds to TRBD1 (5 bases). The CDR3 extends over 12 amino acids. V lost 6 bases and J 5 bases, leaving 8 bases between the germline ends. The germline V gene encodes CDR1 LGHDT and CDR2 YNNKEL (reference sequence). CDR3 sequence reads: CASRTVNNEQFF. In DNA, the CDR3 is TGTGCCAGCAGGACAGTGAACAATGAGCAGTTCTTC.

V gene TRBV18 combines with J gene TRBJ2-3; the D gene is possibly TRBD1 (8 bases). The CDR3 covers 16 residues. From germline, CDR1 is KGHSH and CDR2 LQKENI. Trimming took off 2 bases at V and 4 bases at J, with 16 bases between the two ends. CDR3 nucleotides: TGTGCCAGCTCACCAGCAACAGGGGGAGGGTCAGATACGCAGTATTTT. Residues: CASSPATGGGSDTQYF.

The rearrangement joins TRBV11-2 to TRBJ1-6; D is perhaps TRBD1 (6 bases). CDR1 SGHAT and CDR2 FQNNGV come from the germline V gene. The CDR3 runs to 15 residues. Trimming pared 5 bases from V and 6 bases from J, leaving 14 bases between. The CDR3 bases are TGTGCCAGCAGCATTCGAGGACAGCCTAATTCACCCCTCCACTTT. Translation: CASSIRGQPNSPLHF.

The gene calls are TRBV4-3 and TRBJ2-3; 8 bases are shared with TRBD2. The J segment lost 0 bases and the V segment lost 1 base, leaving 12 bases of the junction unmatched. Germline V gives CDR1 LGHNA, CDR2 YSLEER. The CDR3 length is 19 residues. CDR3 loop: CASSQGGGRGARSTDTQYF. The DNA for the CDR3 is TGCGCCAGCAGCCAAGGAGGTGGGCGGGGGGCCAGGAGCACAGATACGCAGTATTTT.

The V gene is TRBV19, the J gene TRBJ2-5; 7 nucleotides agree with TRBD2. This CDR3 is 13 amino acids long. The V gene end was trimmed by 6 bases and the J gene end by 5 bases; junction bases not matched to a gene: 6. The V gene's germline CDR1 is LNHDA and CDR2 SQIVND (reference sequence). CDR3 nucleotide sequence: TGTGCCAGTAGAAGCGGGGTGCTGGAGACCCAGTACTTC. It translates to CASRSGVLETQYF.

The gene calls are TRBV9 and TRBJ2-2, with TRBD1 matching over 8 bases. The CDR3 has 14 residues. The V and J ends lost 4 bases and 5 bases, in that order; junction bases with no gene match: 4. Germline-derived CDR1 and CDR2 are SGDLS and YYNGEE. The CDR3: CASSRTGSTGELFF. The CDR3 DNA sequence: TGTGCCAGCAGCCGGACAGGGTCAACCGGGGAGCTGTTTTTT.

The chain employs TRBV5-4 and TRBJ2-5, with 10 bases matching TRBD2. The germline V gene has CDR1 SGHNT and CDR2 YYREEE (reference sequence). With V trimmed by 0 bases and J by 5 bases, 7 bases remained unmatched. The CDR3 consists of 16 residues. The CDR3: CASSLAPAGGQETQYF. DNA of the CDR3: TGTGCCAGCAGCTTGGCCCCAGCGGGGGGGCAGGAGACCCAGTACTTC.

The chain's CDR3 is CASSQDITGGPYGYTF. Here the CDR3 DNA reads TGCGCCAGCAGCCAAGATATAACAGGGGGACCCTATGGCTACACCTTC. The chain carries TRBV4-3 and TRBJ1-2; 8 nucleotides line up with TRBD1. CDR3 length: 16 amino acids. Trimming at V came to 0 bases and at J to 4 bases, leaving 7 bases not matched to a gene. Per the germline V gene, CDR1 is LGHNA and CDR2 is YSLEER.

CDR3 region: CASSPPYGQGRQPQHF. The CDR3 nucleotides read TGTGCCAGTAGTCCTCCATACGGACAGGGGCGTCAGCCCCAGCATTTT. This sequence joins TRBV19 and TRBJ1-5; 9 bases agree with TRBD1. The CDR3 has 16 residues. Germline V gene lookup returns CDR1 LNHDA and CDR2 SQIVND (reference sequence). The V gene end was trimmed by 5 bases and the J gene end by 6 bases; junction bases not matched to a gene: 11.

This chain links TRBV7-2 with TRBJ1-2, with D perhaps matching TRBD1 (5 bases). The V end was cut by 3 bases, the J end by 5 bases, with 13 bases between. This CDR3 has 14 residues. CDR1 SGHTA and CDR2 FQGNSA come from the germline V gene. CDR3 bases: TGTGCCAGCAGCTTCGCAGCTACAGGTTATGGCTACACCTTC. Translation: CASSFAATGYGYTF.

This clone was observed a few times. V is TRBV3-1 (or the pseudogene TRBV3-2) and J is TRBJ2-3; 9 nucleotides agree with TRBD2. The CDR3 spans 17 residues. The V and J ends lost 0 bases and 2 bases, in that order; junction bases with no gene match: 6. Germline CDR1 is LGHDT and CDR2 is YNNKEL (reference sequence). This CDR3 reads CASSQDLSGGLTDTQYF. DNA of the CDR3: TGTGCCAGCAGCCAAGATCTCAGCGGGGGGCTCACAGATACGCAGTATTTT.

The chain couples TRBV3-1 (or the pseudogene TRBV3-2) to TRBJ2-3; D is ambiguous. The CDR3 is 13 residues long. Trimming pared 1 base from V and 4 bases from J, leaving 6 bases between. Germline V gives CDR1 LGHDT, CDR2 YNNKEL (reference sequence). CDR3 nucleotides: TGTGCCAGCAGCCAAGCTAGGCCAGATACGCAGTATTTT. Protein product: CASSQARPDTQYF.

The J gene is TRBJ1-2, the V gene TRBV6-2 or TRBV6-3; D is ambiguous. The germline gives CDR1 MNHEY, CDR2 SVGEGT. V shed 1 base and J shed 6 bases, with 12 bases lying between them. The CDR3 spans 14 residues. CDR3 coding DNA: TGTGCCAGCAGTTACTTGGCCACCGTCCATGGCTACACCTTC. Translating gives CASSYLATVHGYTF.